The 7 T cell receptor beta chains listed next were all sequenced from one sample in a study of T cell repertoires in cytomegalovirus infection. TCRdb redid the calling of the reads with MiXCR, one entry per CDR3 protein. The sample records fewer than 1,000,000 distinct CDR3 sequences, 31% being singletons. The antigens these receptors bind are not known. Source: cultured CD8+ T cells from PBMCs, taken from culture after CMV antigen stimulation. The receptors stem from a human donor in good health (CMV status not recorded). Some clones in this sample may be carry-over from other donors' samples.

J is TRBJ2-7 and V is TRBV20-1, with D possibly being TRBD1 (6 bases). Germline-derived CDR1 and CDR2 are DFQATT and SNEGSKA (reference sequence). The CDR3 covers 14 residues. V was trimmed by 2 bases and J by 2 bases, leaving 13 bases between them. CDR3 amino acids: CSARSPEGAYEQYV. CDR3 bases: TGCAGTGCTAGAAGCCCCGAGGGGGCCTACGAGCAGTACGTC.

In its sample, this clonotype was seen a few times. The chain has TRBV29-1 and TRBJ1-1; TRBD1 aligns across 7 bases. The CDR3 extends over 13 amino acids. Germline CDR1 SQVTM, CDR2 ANQGSEA. V shed 5 bases and J 8 bases; nucleotides not matched to a gene: 11. The CDR3 loop reads CSVPGQQLNEAFF. DNA for the CDR3: TGCAGCGTTCCGGGACAGCAACTCAACGAAGCTTTCTTT. Full variable domain (rest looked up from reference TRBV29-1 and TRBJ1-1): SAVISQKPSRDICQRGTSLTIQCQVDSQVTMMFWYRQQPGQSLTLIATANQGSEATYESGFVIDKFPISRPNLTFSTLTVSNMSPEDSSIYLCSVPGQQLNEAFFGQGTRLTVV.

In this sample, this clonotype turned up a few times. The chain links TRBV6-5 to TRBJ1-2; D call uncertain. Germline V lookup: CDR1 MNHEY, CDR2 SVGAGI. The V gene lost 4 bases and the J gene lost 3 bases, with 18 bases spanning the gap. This CDR3 has 16 residues. The CDR3 region is CASSLSVAAAYYGYTF. The DNA of the CDR3 is TGTGCCAGCAGTTTATCCGTCGCGGCAGCCTACTATGGCTACACCTTC.

The sample holds one count of this clonotype. This chain joins TRBV7-6 and TRBJ1-6, with D hard to call. The V gene's germline CDR1 is SGHVS and CDR2 FNYEAQ. The CDR3 spans 14 residues. V lost 5 bases and J 12 bases, leaving 17 bases between the germline ends. CDR3 region: CASSPTWGGGPLHF. CDR3 in DNA: TGTGCCAGCAGCCCTACCTGGGGAGGCGGACCCCTCCACTTT. The variable domain in full, with the rest retrieved from reference TRBV7-6 and TRBJ1-6, is GAGVSQSPRYKVTKRGQDVALRCDPISGHVSLYWYRQALGQGPEFLTYFNYEAQQDKSGLPNDRFSAERPEGSISTLTIQRTEQRDSAMYRCASSPTWGGGPLHFGNGTRLTVT.

The chain carries TRBV29-1 and TRBJ2-3; the D gene is possibly TRBD1 (6 bases). V was cut by 4 bases and J by 1 base, with 12 bases left in between. This CDR3 region has 14 residues. CDR1 and CDR2 from the germline V gene are SQVTM and ANQGSEA. CDR3 protein: CSVVGTSRTDTQYF. As DNA, the CDR3 is TGCAGCGTTGTTGGGACATCTCGCACAGATACGCAGTATTTT.

Only a few counts were recorded for this clonotype. The V and J genes are TRBV19 and TRBJ1-1, with D maybe TRBD1 (6 bases). The CDR3 covers 13 residues. Germline V gives CDR1 LNHDA, CDR2 SQIVND (reference sequence). The V end lost 7 bases, the J end lost 7 bases, and 16 bases lay between the germline ends. CDR3 residues: CASIHSWGHEAFF. CDR3 DNA: TGTGCCAGTATCCACTCCTGGGGGCATGAAGCTTTCTTT.

Many counts were recorded for this clonotype. This chain uses TRBV7-2 with TRBJ2-1, with 15 bases identical to TRBD2. The CDR3 has 17 amino acids. Germline CDR1 SGHTA, CDR2 FQGNSA. V was pared by 4 bases and J by 4 bases, with 5 bases of the junction left unmatched. The CDR3 sequence: CASSSFGTSGGYNEQFF. The CDR3 DNA reads as TGTGCCAGCAGCTCTTTCGGGACTAGCGGGGGGTACAATGAGCAGTTCTTC.